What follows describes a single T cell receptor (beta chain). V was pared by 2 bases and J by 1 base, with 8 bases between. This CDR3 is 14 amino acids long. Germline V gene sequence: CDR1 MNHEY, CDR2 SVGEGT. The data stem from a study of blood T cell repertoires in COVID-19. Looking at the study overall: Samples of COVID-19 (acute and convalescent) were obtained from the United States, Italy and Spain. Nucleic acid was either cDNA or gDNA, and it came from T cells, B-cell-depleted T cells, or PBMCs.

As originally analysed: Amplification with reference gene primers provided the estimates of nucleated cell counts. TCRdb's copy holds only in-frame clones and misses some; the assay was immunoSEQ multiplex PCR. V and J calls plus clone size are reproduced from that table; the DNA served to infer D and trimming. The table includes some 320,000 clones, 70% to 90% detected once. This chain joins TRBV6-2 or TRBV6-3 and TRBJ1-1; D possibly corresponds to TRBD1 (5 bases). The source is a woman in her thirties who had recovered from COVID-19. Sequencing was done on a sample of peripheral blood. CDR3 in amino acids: CASSYIQGNTEAFF. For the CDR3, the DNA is TGTGCCAGCAGTTACATCCAGGGGAACACTGAAGCTTTCTTT.